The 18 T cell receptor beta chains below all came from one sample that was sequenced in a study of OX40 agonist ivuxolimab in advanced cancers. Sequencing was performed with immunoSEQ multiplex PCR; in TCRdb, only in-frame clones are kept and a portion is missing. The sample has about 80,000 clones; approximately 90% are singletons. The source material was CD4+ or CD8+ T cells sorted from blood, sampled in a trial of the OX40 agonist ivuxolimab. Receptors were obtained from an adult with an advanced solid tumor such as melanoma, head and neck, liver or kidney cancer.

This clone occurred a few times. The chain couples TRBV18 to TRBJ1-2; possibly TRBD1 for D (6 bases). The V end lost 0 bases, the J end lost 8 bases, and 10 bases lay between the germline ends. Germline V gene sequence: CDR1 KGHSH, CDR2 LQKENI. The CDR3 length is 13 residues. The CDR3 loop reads CASSPPGTYGYTF. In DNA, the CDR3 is TGTGCCAGCTCACCACCCGGGACATACGGCTACACCTTC.

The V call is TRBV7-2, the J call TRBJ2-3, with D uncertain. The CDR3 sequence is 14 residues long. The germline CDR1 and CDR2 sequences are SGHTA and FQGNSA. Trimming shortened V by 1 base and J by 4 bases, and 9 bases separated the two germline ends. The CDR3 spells CASSLGLAPDTQYF. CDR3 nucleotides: TGTGCCAGCAGCTTAGGCCTCGCCCCAGATACGCAGTATTTT.

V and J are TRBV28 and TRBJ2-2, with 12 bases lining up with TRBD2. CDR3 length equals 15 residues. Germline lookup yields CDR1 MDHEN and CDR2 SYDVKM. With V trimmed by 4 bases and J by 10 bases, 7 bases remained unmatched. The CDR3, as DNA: TGTGCCAGCAGTTCCGCTAGCGGGAGGGCCGTGGAGCTGTTTTTT. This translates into CASSSASGRAVELFF. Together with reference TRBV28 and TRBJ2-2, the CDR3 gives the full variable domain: DVKVTQSSRYLVKRTGEKVFLECVQDMDHENMFWYRQDPGLGLRLIYFSYDVKMKEKGDIPEGYSVSREKKERFSLILESASTNQTSMYLCASSSASGRAVELFFGEGSRLTVL.

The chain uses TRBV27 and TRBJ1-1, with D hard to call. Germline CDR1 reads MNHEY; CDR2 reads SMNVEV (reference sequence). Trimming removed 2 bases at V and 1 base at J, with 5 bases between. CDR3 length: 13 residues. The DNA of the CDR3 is TGTGCCAGCAGTTTAAGCCGGAACACTGAAGCTTTCTTT. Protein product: CASSLSRNTEAFF.

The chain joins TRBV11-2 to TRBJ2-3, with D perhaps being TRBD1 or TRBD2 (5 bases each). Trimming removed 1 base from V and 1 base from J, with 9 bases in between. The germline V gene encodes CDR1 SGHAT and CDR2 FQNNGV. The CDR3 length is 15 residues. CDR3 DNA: TGTGCCAGCAGCTTAGTTCGGGGCCGCACAGATACGCAGTATTTT. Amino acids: CASSLVRGRTDTQYF.

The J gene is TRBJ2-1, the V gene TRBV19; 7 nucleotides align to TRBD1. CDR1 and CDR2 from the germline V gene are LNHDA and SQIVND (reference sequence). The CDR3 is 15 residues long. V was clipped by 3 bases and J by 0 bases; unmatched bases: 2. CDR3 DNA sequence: TGTGCCAGTAGTATTCGGGACAGCTCCTACAATGAGCAGTTCTTC. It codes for CASSIRDSSYNEQFF.

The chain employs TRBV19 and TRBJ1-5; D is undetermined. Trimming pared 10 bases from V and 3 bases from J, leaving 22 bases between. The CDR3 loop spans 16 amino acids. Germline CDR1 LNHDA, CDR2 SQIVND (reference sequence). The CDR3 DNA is TGTGCCACCGCCTCCTGGGCGCTTGGATTCAATCAGCCCCAGCATTTT. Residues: CATASWALGFNQPQHF. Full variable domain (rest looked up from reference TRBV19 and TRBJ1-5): DGGITQSPKYLFRKEGQNVTLSCEQNLNHDAMYWYRQDPGQGLRLIYYSQIVNDFQKGDIAEGYSVSREKKESFPLTVTSAQKNPTAFYLCATASWALGFNQPQHFGDGTRLSIL.

CDR3 DNA sequence: TGCGCCAGCAGCTTGGCCAGGGAGAACACTGAAGCTTTCTTT. This codes for CASSLARENTEAFF. The rearrangement joins TRBV5-1 to TRBJ1-1; D might be TRBD1 (5 bases). The CDR3 length is 14 residues. Trimming cost V 0 bases and J 1 base, with 7 bases left between them. Germline CDR1 reads SGHRS; CDR2 reads YFSETQ.

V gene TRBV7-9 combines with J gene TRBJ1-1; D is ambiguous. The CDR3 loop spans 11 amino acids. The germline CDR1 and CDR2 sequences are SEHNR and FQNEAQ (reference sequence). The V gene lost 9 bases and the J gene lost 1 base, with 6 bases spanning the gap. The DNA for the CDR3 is TGTGCCAGTGGGAGGAACACTGAAGCTTTCTTT. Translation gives CASGRNTEAFF.

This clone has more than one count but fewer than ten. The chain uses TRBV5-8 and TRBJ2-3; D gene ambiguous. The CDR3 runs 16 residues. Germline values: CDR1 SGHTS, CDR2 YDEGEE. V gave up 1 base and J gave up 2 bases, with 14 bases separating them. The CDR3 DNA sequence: TGTGCCAGCAGCTTGCATCCCAGGATGCACACAGATACGCAGTATTTT. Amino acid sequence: CASSLHPRMHTDTQYF.

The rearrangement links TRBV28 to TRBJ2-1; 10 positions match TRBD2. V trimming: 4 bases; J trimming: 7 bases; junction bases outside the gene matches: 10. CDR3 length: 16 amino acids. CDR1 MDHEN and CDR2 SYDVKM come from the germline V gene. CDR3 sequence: CASSSSGTSAKNEQFF. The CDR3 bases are TGTGCCAGCAGTTCCTCCGGGACTAGCGCGAAAAATGAGCAGTTCTTC.

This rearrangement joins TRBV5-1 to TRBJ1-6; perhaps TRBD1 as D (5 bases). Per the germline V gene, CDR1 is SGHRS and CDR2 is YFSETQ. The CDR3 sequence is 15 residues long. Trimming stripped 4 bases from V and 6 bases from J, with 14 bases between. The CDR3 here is CASSLRDGGNSPLHF. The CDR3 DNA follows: TGCGCCAGCAGCCTCCGGGACGGAGGTAATTCACCCCTCCACTTT.

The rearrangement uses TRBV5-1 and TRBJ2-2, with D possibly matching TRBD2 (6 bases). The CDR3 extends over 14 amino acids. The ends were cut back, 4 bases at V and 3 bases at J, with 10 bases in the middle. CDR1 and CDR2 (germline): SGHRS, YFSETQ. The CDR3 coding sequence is TGCGCCAGCAGCAGACTAGGAGACACCGGGGAGCTGTTTTTT. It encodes CASSRLGDTGELFF.

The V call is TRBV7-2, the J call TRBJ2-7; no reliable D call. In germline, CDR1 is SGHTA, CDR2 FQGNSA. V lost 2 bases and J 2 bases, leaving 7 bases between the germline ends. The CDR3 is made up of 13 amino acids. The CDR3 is CASSLHSTYEQYF. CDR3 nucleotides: TGTGCCAGCAGCTTACACAGCACCTACGAGCAGTACTTC.

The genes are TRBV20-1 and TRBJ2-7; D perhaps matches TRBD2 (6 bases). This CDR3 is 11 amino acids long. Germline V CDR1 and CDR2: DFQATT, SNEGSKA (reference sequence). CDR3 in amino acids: CSAGAGHEQYF. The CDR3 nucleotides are TGCAGCGCCGGAGCGGGCCACGAGCAGTACTTC.

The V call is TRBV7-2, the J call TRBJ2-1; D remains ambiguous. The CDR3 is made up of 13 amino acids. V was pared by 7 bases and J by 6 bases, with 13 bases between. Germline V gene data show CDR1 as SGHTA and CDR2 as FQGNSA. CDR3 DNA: TGTGCCAGCACGCCTCGCAGGTCCAATGAGCAGTTCTTC. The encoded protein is CASTPRRSNEQFF.

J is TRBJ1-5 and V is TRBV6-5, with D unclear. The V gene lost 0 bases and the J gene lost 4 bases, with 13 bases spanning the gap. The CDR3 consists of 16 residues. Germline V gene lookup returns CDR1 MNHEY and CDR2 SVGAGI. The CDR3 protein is CASSYSKRVGNQPQHF. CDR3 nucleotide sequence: TGTGCCAGCAGTTACTCGAAGAGGGTAGGAAATCAGCCCCAGCATTTT.

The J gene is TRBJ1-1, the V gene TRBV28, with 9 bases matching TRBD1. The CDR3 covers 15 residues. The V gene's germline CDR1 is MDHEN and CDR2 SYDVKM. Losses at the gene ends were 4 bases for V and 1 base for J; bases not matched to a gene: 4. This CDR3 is CASSSGTGRNTEAFF. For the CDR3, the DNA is TGTGCCAGCAGTTCCGGGACAGGGAGGAACACTGAAGCTTTCTTT.